The 17 T cell receptor beta chains presented below share a single source sample, sequenced in a study of blood T cell repertoires in COVID-19. Profiling relied on immunoSEQ multiplex PCR, and the TCRdb table lists in-frame clones only, not all of them. Of 210,000 or so clones listed, roughly 87% are singletons. The sequenced material came from PBMCs or T cells enriched from blood (not recorded which). The receptor source for this set is a man between 25 and 39 years old who had recovered from COVID-19.

The chain employs TRBV7-9 and TRBJ1-1; no firm D call. The CDR3 is made up of 12 amino acids. Germline CDR1 SEHNR, CDR2 FQNEAQ (reference sequence). The germline V and J ends were trimmed by 5 bases and 11 bases, with 15 bases remaining between them. DNA of the CDR3: TGTGCCAGCAGCACCCCCGGGAGTGAGGCTTTCTTT. It specifies CASSTPGSEAFF.

The sample holds a few counts of this clone. The V and J genes are TRBV2 and TRBJ1-3, with unresolved D. This CDR3 region has 13 residues. The V gene lost 9 bases and the J gene lost 4 bases, with 13 bases spanning the gap. CDR1 SNHLY and CDR2 FYNNEI come from the germline V gene. DNA of the CDR3: TGTGCCAGTCAGAGGGAGCTGGGAAACACCATATATTTT. It is translated as CASQRELGNTIYF.

The chain joins TRBV3-1 (or the pseudogene TRBV3-2) to TRBJ2-7; TRBD2 agrees at 7 bases. V lost 7 bases and J lost 1; bases outside the gene matches: 7. This CDR3 has 14 residues. Germline V gene data show CDR1 as LGHDT and CDR2 as YNNKEL (reference sequence). The CDR3 here is CASNARGGSYEQYF. DNA of the CDR3: TGTGCCAGCAACGCTCGGGGAGGGTCCTACGAGCAGTACTTC.

The rearrangement links TRBV6-4 to TRBJ2-2; D is unresolved. Trimming pared 7 bases from V and 3 bases from J, leaving 3 bases between. The CDR3 has 11 amino acids. The germline V gene encodes CDR1 MRHNA and CDR2 SNTAGT. The CDR3 coding sequence is TGTGCCAGCATATACACCGGGGAGCTGTTTTTT. This gives the protein CASIYTGELFF.

The rearrangement uses TRBV11-2 and TRBJ2-7; D is possibly TRBD1 (6 bases). The CDR3 covers 15 residues. Germline V lookup: CDR1 SGHAT, CDR2 FQNNGV. Deletions cut 5 bases from V and 5 bases from J, with 19 bases between. DNA for the CDR3: TGTGCCAGCAGCCCACAGGGAATCGACTACCACGAGCAGTACTTC. This translates into CASSPQGIDYHEQYF.

V is TRBV9 and J is TRBJ2-1; 7 bases match TRBD2. The germline CDR1 and CDR2 sequences are SGDLS and YYNGEE. This CDR3 comprises 19 residues. The trim removed 0 bases at V and 2 bases at J, leaving 14 bases unmatched. Written as DNA, the CDR3 is TGTGCCAGCAGCGTAGGAGCCAGGGATCGGCGGGGGACCTACAATGAGCAGTTCTTC. Translated: CASSVGARDRRGTYNEQFF.

This clone is a singleton in its sample. J is TRBJ2-3 and V is TRBV18; 7 positions agree with TRBD1. V was pared by 3 bases and J by 4 bases, with 7 bases of the junction left unmatched. CDR3 length equals 15 residues. Germline-derived CDR1 and CDR2 are KGHSH and LQKENI. CDR3 bases: TGTGCCAGCTCACCGAATACAGGGGAACCAGATACGCAGTATTTT. Translated, it gives CASSPNTGEPDTQYF.

This chain connects TRBV9 to TRBJ2-1, with 7 bases lining up with TRBD2. The CDR3 is made up of 15 amino acids. CDR1 SGDLS and CDR2 YYNGEE come from the germline V gene. V was pared by 2 bases and J by 3 bases, with 5 bases of the junction left unmatched. The CDR3: CASSVRREFYNEQFF. CDR3 coding DNA: TGTGCCAGCAGCGTCCGGCGGGAGTTCTACAATGAGCAGTTCTTC.

The chain uses TRBV6-2 or TRBV6-3 and TRBJ2-2; 7 bases are shared with TRBD1. Germline assignment: CDR1 MNHEY and CDR2 SVGEGT. J was trimmed by 4 bases and V by 4 bases; bases with no gene match: 3. The CDR3 runs to 14 residues. The CDR3 spells CASSWTGGTGELFF. The CDR3 DNA is TGTGCCAGCAGTTGGACAGGAGGCACCGGGGAGCTGTTTTTT.

V usage is TRBV25-1 and J usage is TRBJ2-2; 9 bases fit TRBD1. Trimming at V came to 3 bases and at J to 7 bases, leaving 3 bases not matched to a gene. This CDR3 comprises 14 residues. Germline CDR1 is MGHDK and CDR2 is SYGVNS. The CDR3 loop reads CASSDDRGSGELFF. The CDR3 DNA sequence: TGTGCCAGCAGTGATGACAGGGGGAGCGGGGAGCTGTTTTTT.

Only one count was recorded for this clone. The gene calls are TRBV5-1 and TRBJ1-4; 8 positions match TRBD1. V trimming: 5 bases; J trimming: 7 bases; junction bases outside the gene matches: 13. Germline V gives CDR1 SGHRS, CDR2 YFSETQ. This CDR3 contains 16 residues. The CDR3 DNA sequence: TGCGCCAGCAGGTCAGGTACAGGGGGAGAAAGTGAAAAACTGTTTTTT. It is translated as CASRSGTGGESEKLFF.

The V call is TRBV2, the J call TRBJ2-3; the D is unclear. V lost 0 bases to trimming and J lost 5 bases, with 6 bases between them. CDR1 SNHLY and CDR2 FYNNEI come from the germline V gene. The CDR3 has 13 residues. In DNA, the CDR3 is TGTGCCAGCAGTGAAGCGCGAAGAGATACGCAGTATTTT. It codes for CASSEARRDTQYF.

This chain joins TRBV18 and TRBJ1-4, with TRBD1 as a possible D gene (6 bases). The CDR3 totals 15 residues. From germline, CDR1 is KGHSH and CDR2 LQKENI. V was shortened by 0 bases and J by 7 bases, with 12 bases between the two germline ends. This CDR3 reads CASSPPNREGEKLFF. The DNA of the CDR3 is TGTGCCAGCTCACCACCGAACAGGGAGGGTGAAAAACTGTTTTTT.

This chain uses TRBV19 with TRBJ1-2; D ambiguous. The CDR3 is 11 residues long. The V gene's germline CDR1 is LNHDA and CDR2 SQIVND (reference sequence). The V end was cut by 7 bases, the J end by 3 bases, with 6 bases between. The CDR3 loop reads CASIADYGYTF. The CDR3 region has the DNA TGTGCCAGTATTGCGGACTATGGCTACACCTTC.

The chain uses TRBV27 and TRBJ1-1; weak D call: TRBD1 (6 bases). The CDR3 sequence is 13 residues long. Between the trimmed V and J ends, which lost 5 bases and 7 bases, there was a span of 14 bases. Germline assignment: CDR1 MNHEY and CDR2 SMNVEV (reference sequence). CDR3 sequence (DNA): TGTGCCAGCAGTACACCGACAGGACTTGAAGCTTTCTTT. Translated: CASSTPTGLEAFF.

The CDR3 loop is CASSQNRGVTYEQYF. CDR3 DNA sequence: TGTGCCAGCAGCCAAAACAGGGGAGTTACCTACGAGCAGTACTTC. The J gene is TRBJ2-7, the V gene TRBV3-1 (or the pseudogene TRBV3-2); TRBD1 matches at 7 bases. CDR1 LGHDT and CDR2 YNNKEL come from the germline V gene (reference sequence). J gave up 2 bases and V 2 bases, and 6 bases lay outside the gene matches. This CDR3 has 15 amino acids.

V gene TRBV28 combines with J gene TRBJ2-2; 10 bases are a match to TRBD1. Germline V gene lookup returns CDR1 MDHEN and CDR2 SYDVKM. With V trimmed by 3 bases and J by 4 bases, 2 bases remained unmatched. This CDR3 region has 15 residues. The DNA of the CDR3 is TGTGCCAGCAGTTTCGGACAGGGGGGCACCGGGGAGCTGTTTTTT. Protein product: CASSFGQGGTGELFF. Complete variable domain (other parts from reference TRBV28 and TRBJ2-2): DVKVTQSSRYLVKRTGEKVFLECVQDMDHENMFWYRQDPGLGLRLIYFSYDVKMKEKGDIPEGYSVSREKKERFSLILESASTNQTSMYLCASSFGQGGTGELFFGEGSRLTVL.